This TCR beta chain emerged from a study of CD8+CD57+ T cells in acquired aplastic anemia. J gave up 8 bases and V 8 bases, and 14 bases lay outside the gene matches. Germline loops: CDR1 SQVTM, CDR2 ANQGSEA. CDR3 size: 14 residues. Patients included in sequencing had previously demonstrated CD8+CD57+ cell expansion by flow cytometry. This clonotype has more than one count but fewer than ten. TCR beta VDJ and CDR3 were profiled, and genomic DNA was the template. TCRdb redid the calling of the reads with MiXCR, one entry per CDR3 protein. The data show 170,000 or so distinct CDR3 sequences, around 48% seen once.

The clonotype was recovered from a human donor with aplastic anemia. The sample comprised sorted CD4+, CD8+, or CD8+CD57+ T cells (not recorded which) from PBMCs. V and J are TRBV29-1 and TRBJ1-1, with 10 positions matching TRBD1. The CDR3 protein is CSFARDRGYLEAFF. The CDR3 DNA follows: TGCAGCTTCGCTCGGGACAGGGGTTACTTGGAAGCTTTCTTT. The whole variable domain, remainder taken from reference TRBV29-1 and TRBJ1-1, is SAVISQKPSRDICQRGTSLTIQCQVDSQVTMMFWYRQQPGQSLTLIATANQGSEATYESGFVIDKFPISRPNLTFSTLTVSNMSPEDSSIYLCSFARDRGYLEAFFGQGTRLTVV.